These T cell receptor beta chains were read from a single sample in a study of cytomegalovirus exposure and HLA in healthy donors. Profiled with immunoSEQ multiplex PCR; TCRdb holds only in-frame clones, not every one. Seen here are about 150,000 clones, around 79% observed once, and the top ten hold more than 1.2%. The sequencing input was PBMCs. These receptors originate from a man aged 18-30 years in good health and CMV-seronegative. The CDR3 runs from the conserved cysteine through the conserved F or W. The D gene is left open where the match is weak. Rows may omit the clone size; those that give it use once, few, many or a size class.

clone size	V gene	J gene	D gene	CDR3 DNA	CDR3 protein
NA	TRBV5-1	TRBJ1-6	NA	TGCGCCAGCAGCTCTAAGGACCGAGCTGGGGGGTCACCCCTCCACTTT	CASSSKDRAGGSPLHF
few	TRBV30	TRBJ2-7	NA	TGTGCCTGGAGTACGGGGGGAGGGGGAGCAACCGAGCAGTACTTC	CAWSTGGGGATEQYF
NA	TRBV30	TRBJ2-1	TRBD2	TGTGCCTGGAGTGTAACCCCTAGCGGGAGAGGCGGTGAGCAGTTCTTC	CAWSVTPSGRGGEQFF
NA	TRBV19	TRBJ1-2	NA	TGTGCCAGTACGGTTCGGACAGTTCGTTATGGCTACACCTTC	CASTVRTVRYGYTF
NA	TRBV5-1	TRBJ1-1	NA	TGCGCCAGCAGCTTGTTGGCGAACACTGAAGCTTTCTTT	CASSLLANTEAFF
once	TRBV20-1	TRBJ2-7	TRBD2	TGCAGTGCTCTAGCGGGAAACGAGCAGTACTTT	CSALAGNEQYF
NA	TRBV7-2	TRBJ2-7	TRBD2	TGTGCCAGCAGCCGACTTAGGACTAGCGGGAGGAGTTCATCCTACGAGCAGTACTTC	CASSRLRTSGRSSSYEQYF
once	TRBV7-2	TRBJ2-7	TRBD1	TGTGCCAGCAGCTGGGGGGACAGGAGCTCCTACGAGCAGTACTTC	CASSWGDRSSYEQYF
NA	TRBV11-2	TRBJ2-5	NA	TGTGCCAGCAGCTTAGAGGCGGTCCGGGAGACCCAGTACTTC	CASSLEAVRETQYF
NA	TRBV18	TRBJ2-5	NA	TGTGCCAGCTCAGCAGAAACACGCAGGAACTGGGTGACCCAGTACTTC	CASSAETRRNWVTQYF
once	TRBV10-1	TRBJ2-7	NA	TGCGCCAGCAGTGAGTCGGGCAGCTACGAGCAGTACTTC	CASSESGSYEQYF
NA	TRBV7-2	TRBJ2-1	NA	TGTGCCAGCAGCCAGGGACTTTCTAATGAGCAGTTCTTC	CASSQGLSNEQFF
NA	TRBV14	TRBJ1-5	NA	TGTGCCAGCAGCCAAGCCCTCAATCAGCCCCAGCATTTT	CASSQALNQPQHF
NA	TRBV30	TRBJ2-3	TRBD2	TGTGCCTGGAGTAGGGGCGGGAGGGCCACAGATACGCAGTATTTT	CAWSRGGRATDTQYF
NA	TRBV19	TRBJ2-2	TRBD1	TGTGCCAGTAGTACGGCAGGGGGCGAGGCCGGGGAGCTGTTTTTT	CASSTAGGEAGELFF
NA	TRBV14	TRBJ2-7	TRBD2	TGTGCCAGCAGCCAAGGTAGCGGGAGTAAAGGCGAGCAGTACTTC	CASSQGSGSKGEQYF
NA	TRBV2	TRBJ2-1	NA	TGTGCCAGCAGTGCAGGGCCGGCTACCAATGAGCAGTTCTTC	CASSAGPATNEQFF
once	TRBV5-3	TRBJ1-1	TRBD1	TGTGCCAGAAGCTCGGGACAGGGGGGCTTGAACACTGAAGCTTTCTTT	CARSSGQGGLNTEAFF
NA	TRBV7-8	TRBJ2-1	TRBD2	TGTGCCAGCAGCTGGGGGGGGGAGACCTACAATGAGCAGTTCTTC	CASSWGGETYNEQFF
NA	TRBV6-5	TRBJ2-1	NA	TGTGCCAGCAGTCGACTCTGCCAGTTCTTC	CASSRLCQFF
once	TRBV6-6	TRBJ2-7	TRBD2	TGTGCCAGCAGGAGGACTAGCTCGACCTACGAGCAGTACTTC	CASRRTSSTYEQYF
NA	TRBV7-2	TRBJ2-3	NA	TGTGCCAGCAGCTTCATCGGGACTAGCACAGATACGCAGTATTTT	CASSFIGTSTDTQYF
NA	TRBV30	TRBJ2-3	TRBD2	TGTGCCTGGAGTGCGGGAGGCCGGGACACGCAGTATTTT	CAWSAGGRDTQYF
NA	TRBV7-2	TRBJ2-5	NA	TGTGCCAGCAGCCCTCATCGGGATGAGACCCAGTACTTC	CASSPHRDETQYF
once	TRBV5-4	TRBJ2-6	NA	TGTGCCAGCAGCTTGGCCCTCTCTGGGGCCAACGTCCTGACTTTC	CASSLALSGANVLTF
NA	TRBV7-9	TRBJ2-1	NA	TGTGCCAGCAGCGCCAGTTGGGGCGGGAAGGCACCGTTCTTC	CASSASWGGKAPFF
NA	TRBV7-2	TRBJ2-1	TRBD2	TGTGCCAGCAGCCAGCGGGCGGGAGGGGACAATGAGCAGTTCTTC	CASSQRAGGDNEQFF
NA	TRBV2	TRBJ2-7	NA	TGTGCCAGCAGTGATCGGTCAAGCTCCTACGAGCAGTACTTC	CASSDRSSSYEQYF
NA	TRBV28	TRBJ2-7	TRBD2	TGTGCCAGCAGTTCAAACCGACTAGCGGGATGGCACGAGCAGTACTTC	CASSSNRLAGWHEQYF
few	TRBV5-1	TRBJ2-1	NA	TGCGCCAGCAGCTTGGCCCGGAGCTCCTACAATGAGCAGTTCTTC	CASSLARSSYNEQFF
once	TRBV27	TRBJ2-2	TRBD2	TGTGCCAGCAGTCCGACGAGGCTAGCGGGAGTAGGCACCGGGGAGCTGTTTTTT	CASSPTRLAGVGTGELFF
few	TRBV4-1	TRBJ2-7	TRBD1	TGCGCCAGCAGCCAGAGGGACAGAAGTTCGGGCGAGCAGTACTTC	CASSQRDRSSGEQYF
many	TRBV27	TRBJ1-1	NA	TGTGCCAGCAGTTTATCTCCTCTTGGGCTCACTGAAGCTTTCTTT	CASSLSPLGLTEAFF
few	TRBV18	TRBJ1-2	TRBD1	TGTGCCAGCTCACAAAGCCAGGGGGAGGGCTACACCTTC	CASSQSQGEGYTF
NA	TRBV7-9	TRBJ2-3	NA	TGTGCCAGCAGCTACACGCGGCTCCGGGTCACAGATACGCAGTATTTT	CASSYTRLRVTDTQYF
NA	TRBV7-9	TRBJ2-3	TRBD2	TGTGCCAGCAGCTCCCAGCGGGGCAACACAGATACGCAGTATTTT	CASSSQRGNTDTQYF
NA	TRBV4-3	TRBJ1-1	NA	TGCGCCAGCGCCCGGGTGTTGAACACTGAAGCTTTCTTT	CASARVLNTEAFF
NA	TRBV19	TRBJ2-2	NA	TGTGCCAGTAAGAAGGGAGTCGAGACCGGGGAGCTGTTTTTT	CASKKGVETGELFF
NA	TRBV2	TRBJ2-3	TRBD2	TGTGCCAGCAGTGGGGGCAGACGGGGGGTATCCACAGATACGCAGTATTTT	CASSGGRRGVSTDTQYF
NA	TRBV19	TRBJ2-2	NA	TGTGCCAGTAGAAGGGGCGGGGAGCTGTTTTTT	CASRRGGELFF